Following are 6 T cell receptor beta chains from one sample sequenced in a study of shared clonotypes between healthy human individuals. Libraries were prepared by immunoSEQ multiplex PCR; TCRdb keeps only in-frame clonotypes and omits some of them. This table has 950,000 to 1,200,000 clones, roughly 80% appearing once. Material for sequencing was memory CD4+ T cells from PBMCs. The subset here: CD45RA-negative fraction. The receptors originated from a man aged 18 to 30 in good health. Some clones in this sample may be carry-over from other donors' samples.

V and J are TRBV15 and TRBJ1-4; D uncertain. Germline V gene sequence: CDR1 LNHNV, CDR2 YYDKDF (reference sequence). The CDR3 is 15 amino acids. Trimming cost V 1 base and J 4 bases, with 10 bases left between them. As DNA, the CDR3 is TGTGCCACCAGCAGAGTAGGCCAGCTTAATGAAAAACTGTTTTTT. Translation gives CATSRVGQLNEKLFF.

The gene calls are TRBV28 and TRBJ2-5; D remains ambiguous. Trimming pared 0 bases from V and 2 bases from J, leaving 4 bases between. The length of the CDR3 is 13 residues. Germline values: CDR1 MDHEN, CDR2 SYDVKM. The CDR3 reads CASSLWSQETQYF. As DNA, the CDR3 is TGTGCCAGCAGTTTATGGAGTCAAGAGACCCAGTACTTC.

The chain couples TRBV7-9 to TRBJ2-3, with 8 nucleotides matching TRBD1. This CDR3 has 15 amino acids. Looked up from germline, CDR1 is SEHNR and CDR2 is FQNEAQ (reference sequence). V lost 5 bases to trimming and J lost 5 bases; unmatched junction nucleotides: 9. DNA for the CDR3: TGTGCCAGCAGCCCTCCCCCAGGGGGCGGAGATACGCAGTATTTT. Translated, it gives CASSPPPGGGDTQYF. Based on the CDR3 plus reference TRBV7-9 and TRBJ2-3, the full variable domain is DTGVSQNPRHKITKRGQNVTFRCDPISEHNRLYWYRQTLGQGPEFLTYFQNEAQLEKSRLLSDRFSAERPKGSFSTLEIQRTEQGDSAMYLCASSPPPGGGDTQYFGPGTRLTVL.

The rearrangement links TRBV27 to TRBJ2-7; D is unclear. The V end was cut by 3 bases, the J end by 9 bases, with 15 bases between. This CDR3 contains 13 residues. CDR1 and CDR2 from the germline V gene are MNHEY and SMNVEV (reference sequence). For the CDR3, the DNA is TGTGCCAGCAGTTTGATAGGCCCTGGTGGGCAGTACTTC. Encoded protein: CASSLIGPGGQYF.

This clone was counted once. The chain employs TRBV7-2 and TRBJ2-2; 8 nucleotides align to TRBD2. The CDR3 length is 14 residues. CDR1 SGHTA and CDR2 FQGNSA come from the germline V gene. V trimming: 4 bases; J trimming: 4 bases; junction bases outside the gene matches: 2. The CDR3 region has the DNA TGTGCCAGCAGCTACACTAGCGGCACCGGGGAGCTGTTTTTT. Protein: CASSYTSGTGELFF.

In its sample, this clone was seen many times. Other DNA sequences of this sample code for an identical CDR3. The chain recombines TRBV18 with TRBJ2-3; D not certain. CDR3 length: 14 amino acids. Germline lookup yields CDR1 KGHSH and CDR2 LQKENI. V shed 0 bases and J shed 1 base, with 5 bases lying between them. DNA of the CDR3: TGTGCCAGCTCACCACCGTCCGGCACAGATACGCAGTATTTT. This encodes CASSPPSGTDTQYF.